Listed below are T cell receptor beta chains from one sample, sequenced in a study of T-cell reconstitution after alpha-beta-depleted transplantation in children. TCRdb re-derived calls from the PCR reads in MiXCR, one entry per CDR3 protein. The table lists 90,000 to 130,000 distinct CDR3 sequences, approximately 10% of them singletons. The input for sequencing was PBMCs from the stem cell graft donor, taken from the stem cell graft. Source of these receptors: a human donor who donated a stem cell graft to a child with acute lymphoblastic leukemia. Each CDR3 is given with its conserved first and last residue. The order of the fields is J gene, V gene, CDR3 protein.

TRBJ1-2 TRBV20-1 CSARVSGAYYGYTF
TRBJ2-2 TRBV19 CASNQGPTAGELFF
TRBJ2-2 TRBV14 CASSRKGLAKNTGELFF
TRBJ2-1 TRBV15 CATSREYGQYDEQFF
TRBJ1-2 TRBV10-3 CAIRGTGPPFAYGYTF
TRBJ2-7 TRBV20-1 CSATRTVGYSYEQYF
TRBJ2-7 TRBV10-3 CAISELDNSYEQYF
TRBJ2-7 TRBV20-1 CSARARQGAYEQYF
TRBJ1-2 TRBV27 CASSFQFNYGYTF
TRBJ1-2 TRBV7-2 CASSTRGGPTHGYTF
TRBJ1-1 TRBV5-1 CASSLQAMNTEAFF
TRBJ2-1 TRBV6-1 CASSEWRGSYNEQFF
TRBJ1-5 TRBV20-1 CSARTGNQPQHF
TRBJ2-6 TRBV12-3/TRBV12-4 CASSFGRGGSGANVLTF
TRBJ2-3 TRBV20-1 CSARGGAGPDTQYF
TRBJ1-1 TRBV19 CASSMGTVYTAEAFF
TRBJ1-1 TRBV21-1 CAITKGGRVSVTEAFF
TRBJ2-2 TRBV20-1 CSATKGLSLNTGELFF
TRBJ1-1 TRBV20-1 CSASGTATGSTEAFF
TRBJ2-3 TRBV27 CASSSEPPGQGDQRDTQYF
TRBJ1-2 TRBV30 CAWSGTGGAGGYTF
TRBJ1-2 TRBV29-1 CSVEGNRGFFGYTF
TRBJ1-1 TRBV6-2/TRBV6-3 CASSSRAGEAFF
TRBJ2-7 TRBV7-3 CASSLRHGVLYEQYF
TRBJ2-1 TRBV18 CASSPPGEQFF
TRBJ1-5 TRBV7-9 CASSSPGDRDLQPQHF